These 18 T cell receptor beta chains share one sample of origin, sequenced in a study of T cells after yellow fever vaccination. One entry per CDR3 protein results from TCRdb running MiXCR on the 5' RACE reads. This sample has roughly 310,000 distinct CDR3 sequences, with 3.6% found just once. This material consisted of PBMCs, taken on the day of the yellow fever booster vaccination. All receptors derive from a man between 18 and 29 years old who received the YFV17D yellow fever vaccine.

This clonotype was recorded at least ten times. The chain uses TRBV10-3 and TRBJ2-3; TRBD1 matches 9 bases. Germline CDR1 reads ENHRY; CDR2 reads SYGVKD. With 5 bases clipped from V and 1 base from J, the junction kept 4 bases outside the gene matches. There are 15 residues in the CDR3. CDR3 DNA sequence: TGTGCCATCAGTTCGGGACAGGGCGGCACAGATACGCAGTATTTT. Residues: CAISSGQGGTDTQYF.

This clonotype was observed at least ten times. The genes are TRBV5-1 and TRBJ2-7; no definite D call. From germline, CDR1 is SGHRS and CDR2 YFSETQ. Trimming took off 0 bases at V and 7 bases at J, with 8 bases between the two ends. The CDR3 spans 12 residues. CDR3 protein: CASSLVIGEQYF. DNA of the CDR3: TGCGCCAGCAGCTTGGTTATAGGGGAGCAGTACTTC.

This clonotype was counted at least ten times. V and J are TRBV7-2 and TRBJ2-7; 7 bases agree with TRBD2. V was clipped by 6 bases and J by 1 base; unmatched bases: 6. The CDR3 runs 14 residues. The germline V gene encodes CDR1 SGHTA and CDR2 FQGNSA. CDR3 loop: CASSFTGGSYEQYF. CDR3 nucleotide sequence: TGTGCCAGCAGTTTCACGGGGGGTTCCTACGAGCAGTACTTC.

A few counts support this clonotype. The chain uses TRBV5-1 and TRBJ1-2, with TRBD1 identical over 8 bases. V shed 5 bases, J shed 4 bases, and the junction held 16 bases outside the gene matches. The CDR3 length is 17 residues. Germline CDR1 reads SGHRS; CDR2 reads YFSETQ. The CDR3 is CASSNSGTGAEGYGYTF. In nucleotides, the CDR3 is TGCGCCAGCAGTAACTCCGGGACAGGAGCAGAAGGCTATGGCTACACCTTC.

This clonotype was observed at least ten times. CDR3 nucleotides: TGTGCCAGCAGCCCCTCCTCGGGGGGCTGGAGGGCGTACGTC. It codes for CASSPSSGGWRAYV. V usage is TRBV11-2 and J usage is TRBJ2-7; D perhaps matches TRBD2 (7 bases). The CDR3 is 14 amino acids. Trimming stripped 5 bases from V and 12 bases from J, with 23 bases between. Germline assignment: CDR1 SGHAT and CDR2 FQNNGV.

This clonotype was seen many times. The chain recombines TRBV29-1 with TRBJ1-1, with TRBD1 matching over 9 bases. J lost 1 base, V lost 4 bases, and 4 bases had no gene match. This CDR3 spans 14 amino acids. Germline loops: CDR1 SQVTM, CDR2 ANQGSEA. The CDR3 bases are TGCAGCGTTGCCTTGACAGGGGGGAACACTGAAGCTTTCTTT. Protein product: CSVALTGGNTEAFF.

The chain uses TRBV20-1 and TRBJ2-3; D is perhaps TRBD1 (7 bases). This CDR3 has 15 amino acids. Trimming removed 5 bases from V and 4 bases from J, with 19 bases in between. CDR1 and CDR2 (germline): DFQATT, SNEGSKA (reference sequence). CDR3 sequence (DNA): TGCAGTGCTCCTCAAAGACAGGGAGGCGCAGATACGCAGTATTTT. This encodes CSAPQRQGGADTQYF.

A few counts support this clonotype. A junction boundary mismatches the germline segment, possibly from a read error. V and J are TRBV7-3 and TRBJ2-1; D gene unclear. Germline assignment: CDR1 SGHTA and CDR2 FQGTGA. The CDR3 loop spans 17 amino acids. The CDR3 DNA follows: TGTGCCAGCAGCCTAACCCCCGTAACGTGGGCTCCCAATGAGCAGTTCTTC. This sequence encodes CASSLTPVTWAPNEQFF. Supplemented by reference TRBV7-3 and TRBJ2-1, the full variable domain reads GAGVSQTPSNKVTEKGKYVELRCDPISGHTALYWYRQSLGQGPEFLIYFQGTGAADDSGLPNDRFFAVRPEGSVSTLKIQRTERGDSAVYLCASSLTPVTWAPNEQFFGPGTRLTVL.

The chain links TRBV4-3 to TRBJ1-5; D is unclear. The CDR3 spans 14 residues. Germline CDR1 is LGHNA and CDR2 is YSLEER. The germline V and J ends were trimmed by 0 bases and 5 bases, with 8 bases remaining between them. The CDR3 here is CASSQEYPHQPQHF. DNA of the CDR3: TGCGCCAGCAGCCAAGAGTACCCCCATCAGCCCCAGCATTTT.

This clonotype was found a few times. The chain carries TRBV6-5 and TRBJ2-7; D perhaps matches TRBD1 (5 bases). Between the trimmed V and J ends, which lost 9 bases and 1 base, there was a span of 16 bases. The CDR3 has 14 residues. The germline gives CDR1 MNHEY, CDR2 SVGAGI. The CDR3 region is CASGPSQGSYEQYF. The CDR3 DNA reads as TGTGCCAGTGGACCTTCGCAGGGATCCTACGAGCAGTACTTC.

The chain is built from TRBV6-2 or TRBV6-3 and TRBJ2-3, with D tentatively TRBD1 (6 bases). This CDR3 comprises 14 residues. V shed 8 bases and J shed 5 bases, with 17 bases lying between them. Germline lookup yields CDR1 MNHEY and CDR2 SVGEGT. The CDR3 bases are TGTGCCAGCCCCCTCACGACAGGACTAGATACGCAGTATTTT. Its translation is CASPLTTGLDTQYF.

At least ten counts were recorded for this clonotype. CDR3 coding DNA: TGCGCCAGCAGCATCAATGCGAACACTGAAGCTTTCTTT. This gives the protein CASSINANTEAFF. The V gene is TRBV5-1, the J gene TRBJ1-1, with D unclear. The germline V and J ends were trimmed by 4 bases and 1 base, with 8 bases remaining between them. CDR1 is SGHRS and CDR2 is YFSETQ in the germline V gene. The CDR3 consists of 13 residues. Full variable domain (missing parts from reference TRBV5-1 and TRBJ1-1): KAGVTQTPRYLIKTRGQQVTLSCSPISGHRSVSWYQQTPGQGLQFLFEYFSETQRNKGNFPGRFSGRQFSNSRSEMNVSTLELGDSALYLCASSINANTEAFFGQGTRLTVV.

In its sample, this clonotype was seen many times. This chain joins TRBV6-1 and TRBJ2-3; TRBD1 agrees at 7 bases. CDR3 length: 17 amino acids. Germline values: CDR1 MNHNS, CDR2 SASEGT. V dropped 0 bases and J dropped 2; count of bases not matched to a gene: 8. CDR3 nucleotide sequence: TGTGCCAGCAGTGAAGCTGAGGACAGGTTGGACACAGATACGCAGTATTTT. It encodes CASSEAEDRLDTDTQYF.

This clonotype was recorded at least ten times. The gene calls are TRBV29-1 and TRBJ1-1; 8 bases align to TRBD1. Germline V gene lookup returns CDR1 SQVTM and CDR2 ANQGSEA. This CDR3 spans 13 amino acids. The V gene end was trimmed by 5 bases and the J gene end by 5 bases; junction bases not matched to a gene: 7. The CDR3 DNA reads TGCAGCGTTCGGACAGGGCGTTGGACTGAAGCTTTCTTT. Its translation is CSVRTGRWTEAFF.

The chain combines TRBV5-1 with TRBJ2-5, with 8 bases fitting TRBD2. Germline CDR1 reads SGHRS; CDR2 reads YFSETQ. J lost 4 bases, V lost 1 base, and 9 bases had no gene match. The CDR3 totals 16 residues. The CDR3 is CASSLYGTRGGETQYF. Written as DNA, the CDR3 is TGCGCCAGCAGCTTGTATGGGACTAGGGGAGGAGAGACCCAGTACTTC.

The J gene is TRBJ2-1, the V gene TRBV5-1; no firm D call. The germline CDR1 and CDR2 sequences are SGHRS and YFSETQ. The CDR3 consists of 12 residues. V was shortened by 6 bases and J by 5 bases, with 9 bases between the two germline ends. The DNA of the CDR3 is TGCGCCAGCAACCCAGAAAACAATGAGCAGTTCTTC. Translation gives CASNPENNEQFF.

This clonotype was found many times. CDR3: CASSWSSYNEQFF. CDR3 nucleotide sequence: TGCGCCAGCAGTTGGAGCTCCTACAATGAGCAGTTCTTC. This chain uses TRBV5-1 with TRBJ2-1, with D unresolved. Trimming took 5 bases from V and 0 from J, leaving 6 bases between them. The germline V gene has CDR1 SGHRS and CDR2 YFSETQ. CDR3 length equals 13 residues.

At least ten counts were recorded for this clonotype. The chain uses TRBV7-6 and TRBJ2-3; 10 nucleotides line up with TRBD2. V lost 2 bases and J lost 1; bases outside the gene matches: 0. The V gene's germline CDR1 is SGHVS and CDR2 FNYEAQ. The CDR3 contains 15 residues. The CDR3 sequence is CASSLLAGGTDTQYF. The CDR3 DNA follows: TGTGCCAGCAGCTTACTAGCGGGGGGCACAGATACGCAGTATTTT.